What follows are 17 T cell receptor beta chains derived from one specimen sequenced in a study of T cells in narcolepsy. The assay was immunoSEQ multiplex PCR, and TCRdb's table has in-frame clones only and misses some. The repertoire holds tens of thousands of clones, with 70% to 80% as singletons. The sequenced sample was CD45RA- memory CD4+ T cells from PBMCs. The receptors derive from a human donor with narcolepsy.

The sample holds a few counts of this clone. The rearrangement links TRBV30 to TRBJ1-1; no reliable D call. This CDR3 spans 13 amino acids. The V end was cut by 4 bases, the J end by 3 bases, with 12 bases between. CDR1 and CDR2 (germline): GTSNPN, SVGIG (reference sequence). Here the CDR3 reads CAWNIVGDTEAFF. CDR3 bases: TGTGCCTGGAATATTGTCGGGGACACTGAAGCTTTCTTT.

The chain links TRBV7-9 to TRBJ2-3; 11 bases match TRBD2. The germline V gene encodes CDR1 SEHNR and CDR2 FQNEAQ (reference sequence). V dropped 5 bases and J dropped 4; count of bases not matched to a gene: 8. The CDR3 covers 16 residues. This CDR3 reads CASSARLAGTPDTQYF. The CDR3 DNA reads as TGTGCCAGCAGCGCCAGACTAGCGGGGACCCCAGATACGCAGTATTTT.

In DNA form, the CDR3 reads TGTGCCAGCAGTTTACAGACAGGGTCATACACTGAAGCTTTCTTT. It translates to CASSLQTGSYTEAFF. This sequence joins TRBV28 and TRBJ1-1, with 7 nucleotides matching TRBD1. Looked up from germline, CDR1 is MDHEN and CDR2 is SYDVKM. V dropped 2 bases and J dropped 3; count of bases not matched to a gene: 6. The CDR3 loop spans 15 amino acids.

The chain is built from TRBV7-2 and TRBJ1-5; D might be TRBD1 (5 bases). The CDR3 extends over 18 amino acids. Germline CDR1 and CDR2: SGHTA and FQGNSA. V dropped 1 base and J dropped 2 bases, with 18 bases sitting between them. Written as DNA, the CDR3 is TGTGCCAGCAGCTTAGTGGGGATGAGACAGCTCCGCAATCAGCCCCAGCATTTT. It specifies CASSLVGMRQLRNQPQHF.

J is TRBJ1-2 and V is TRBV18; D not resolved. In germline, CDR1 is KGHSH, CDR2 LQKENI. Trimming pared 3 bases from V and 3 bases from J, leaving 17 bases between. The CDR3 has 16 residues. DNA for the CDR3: TGTGCCAGCTCACCCGTGCTTAGGGCTCAGGACTATGGCTACACCTTC. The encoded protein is CASSPVLRAQDYGYTF.

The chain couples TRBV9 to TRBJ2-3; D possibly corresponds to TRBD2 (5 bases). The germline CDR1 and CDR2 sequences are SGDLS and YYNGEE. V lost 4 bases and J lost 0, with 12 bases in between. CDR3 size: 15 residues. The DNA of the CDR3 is TGTGCCAGCAGCCCGTCGGGGTATAGCACAGATACGCAGTATTTT. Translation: CASSPSGYSTDTQYF.

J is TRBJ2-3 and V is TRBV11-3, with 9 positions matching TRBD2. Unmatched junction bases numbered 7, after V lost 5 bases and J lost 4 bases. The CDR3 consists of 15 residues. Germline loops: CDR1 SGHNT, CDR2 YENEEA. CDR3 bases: TGTGCCAGCAGCCAGAGCGCGGGAGGGCCAGATACGCAGTATTTT. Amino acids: CASSQSAGGPDTQYF.

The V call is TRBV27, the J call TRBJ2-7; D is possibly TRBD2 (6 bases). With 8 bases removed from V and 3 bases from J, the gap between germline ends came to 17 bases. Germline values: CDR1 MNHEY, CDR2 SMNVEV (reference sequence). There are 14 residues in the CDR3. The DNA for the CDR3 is TGTGCCAGCGGGCGGGACGGCGGTAACTACGAGCAGTACTTC. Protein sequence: CASGRDGGNYEQYF.

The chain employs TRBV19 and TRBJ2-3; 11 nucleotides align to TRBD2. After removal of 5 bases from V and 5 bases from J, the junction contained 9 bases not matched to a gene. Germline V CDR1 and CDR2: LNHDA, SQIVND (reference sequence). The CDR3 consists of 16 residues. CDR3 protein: CASSLIAGGPIDTQYF. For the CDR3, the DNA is TGTGCCAGTAGTTTAATAGCGGGAGGGCCGATAGATACGCAGTATTTT.

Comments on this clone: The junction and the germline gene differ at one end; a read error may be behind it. This chain's CDR3 is CASSLAGGLREQYF. The DNA of the CDR3 is TGTGCCAGCAGCCTAGCTGGGGGTTTGAGGGAGCAGTACTTC. The rearrangement uses TRBV7-2 and TRBJ2-7; D could derive from TRBD1 or TRBD2 (5 bases each). This CDR3 contains 14 residues. The germline V gene encodes CDR1 SGHTA and CDR2 FQGNSA.

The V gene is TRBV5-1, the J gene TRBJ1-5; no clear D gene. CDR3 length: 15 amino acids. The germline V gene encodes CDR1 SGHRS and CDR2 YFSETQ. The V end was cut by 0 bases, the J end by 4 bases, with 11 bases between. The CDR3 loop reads CASSLGQQENQPQHF. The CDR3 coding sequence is TGCGCCAGCAGCTTGGGTCAGCAGGAGAATCAGCCCCAGCATTTT.

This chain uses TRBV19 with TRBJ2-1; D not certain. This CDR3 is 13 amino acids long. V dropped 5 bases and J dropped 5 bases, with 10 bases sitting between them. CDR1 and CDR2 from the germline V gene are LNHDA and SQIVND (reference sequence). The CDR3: CASSPPGHNEQFF. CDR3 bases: TGTGCCAGTAGTCCCCCGGGCCACAATGAGCAGTTCTTC.

The CDR3 DNA is TGTGCCAGTTCGCTTCGGGACAGCTCCTACGAGCAGTACTTC. It codes for CASSLRDSSYEQYF. V is TRBV19 and J is TRBJ2-7; 7 positions match TRBD1. The germline gives CDR1 LNHDA, CDR2 SQIVND (reference sequence). The junction had 7 bases not matched to a gene; V was cut back by 8 bases and J by 0 bases. The CDR3 runs to 14 residues.

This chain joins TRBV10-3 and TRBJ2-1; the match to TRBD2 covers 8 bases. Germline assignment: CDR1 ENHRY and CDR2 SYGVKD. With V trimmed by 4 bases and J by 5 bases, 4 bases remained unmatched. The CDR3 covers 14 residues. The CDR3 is CAISVLAGDNEQFF. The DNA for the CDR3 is TGTGCCATCAGTGTCCTAGCGGGTGACAATGAGCAGTTCTTC.

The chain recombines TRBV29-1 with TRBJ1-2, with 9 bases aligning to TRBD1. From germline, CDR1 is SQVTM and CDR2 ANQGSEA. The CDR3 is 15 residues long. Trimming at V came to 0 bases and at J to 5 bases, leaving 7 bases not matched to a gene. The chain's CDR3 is CSVEDDRGQGYGYTF. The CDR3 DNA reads TGCAGCGTTGAAGATGATCGAGGACAGGGGTATGGCTACACCTTC.

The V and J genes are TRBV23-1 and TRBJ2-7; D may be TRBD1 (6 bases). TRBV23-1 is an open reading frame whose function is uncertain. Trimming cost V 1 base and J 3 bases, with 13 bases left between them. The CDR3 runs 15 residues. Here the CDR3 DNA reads TGCGCCAGCAGTCAATGGCGGACAGTCCACTACGAGCAGTACTTC. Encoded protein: CASSQWRTVHYEQYF.

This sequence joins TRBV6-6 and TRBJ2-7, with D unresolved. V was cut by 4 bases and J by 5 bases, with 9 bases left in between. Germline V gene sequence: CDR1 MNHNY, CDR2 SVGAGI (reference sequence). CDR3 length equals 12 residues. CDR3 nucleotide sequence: TGTGCCAGCAGTTTCTTGTCCGACGAGCAGTACTTC. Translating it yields CASSFLSDEQYF.